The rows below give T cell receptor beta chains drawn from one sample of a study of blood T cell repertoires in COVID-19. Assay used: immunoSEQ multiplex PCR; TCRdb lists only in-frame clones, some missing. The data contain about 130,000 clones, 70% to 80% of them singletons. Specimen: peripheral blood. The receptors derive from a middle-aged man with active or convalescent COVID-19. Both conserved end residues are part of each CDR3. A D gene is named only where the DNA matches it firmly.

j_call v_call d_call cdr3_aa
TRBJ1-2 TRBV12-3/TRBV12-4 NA CASTAGTAYGYTF
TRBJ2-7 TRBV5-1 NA CASSLANNEQYF
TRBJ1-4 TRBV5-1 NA CASSLDGSENEKLFF
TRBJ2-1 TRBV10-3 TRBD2 CAISESSAGGEQFF
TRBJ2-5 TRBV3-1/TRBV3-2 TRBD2 CASSPHLTAGGTETQYF
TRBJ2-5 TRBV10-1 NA CASSEDTTSRETQYF
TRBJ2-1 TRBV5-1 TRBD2 CASSLPSGGSLNEQFF
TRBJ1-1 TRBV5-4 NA CASPDTEAFF
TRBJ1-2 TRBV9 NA CASSREVRYGYTF
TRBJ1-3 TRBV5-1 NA CASEGGNTIYF
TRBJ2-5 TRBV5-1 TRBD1 CASSLSGQGWETQYF
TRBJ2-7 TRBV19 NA CASSIGQVGEQYF
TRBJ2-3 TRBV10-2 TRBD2 CASSGLAEDTQYF
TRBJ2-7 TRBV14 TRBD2 CASSQEAGGPYEQYF
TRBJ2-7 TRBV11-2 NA CASSLEVGEQYF
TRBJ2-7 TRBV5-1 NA CASSPDTLREQYF
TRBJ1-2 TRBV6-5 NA CASSQTRGYTF
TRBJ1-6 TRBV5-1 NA CASSPHLPDRYLSPLHF
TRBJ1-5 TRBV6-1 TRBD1 CASSGLGTGRWGNQPQHF
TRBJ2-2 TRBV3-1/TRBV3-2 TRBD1 CASSQLSGQTNTGELFF
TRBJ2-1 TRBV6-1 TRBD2 CASSEETSGYNEQFF
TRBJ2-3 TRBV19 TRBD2 CASSIAGLARDTQYF
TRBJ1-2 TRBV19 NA CASMAREVVVRGYTF
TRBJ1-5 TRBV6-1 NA CASSDYSGQPQHF
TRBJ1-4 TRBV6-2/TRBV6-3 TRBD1 CASSPGQGATNEKLFF
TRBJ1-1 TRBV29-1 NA CSVVRDSGATEAFF
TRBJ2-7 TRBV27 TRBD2 CASRPGTSLDHEQYF
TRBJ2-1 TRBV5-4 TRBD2 CASSSGLAGAHEQFF
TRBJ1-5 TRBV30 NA CAWSTGQNNQPQHF
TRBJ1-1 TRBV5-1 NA CASRPTTGPNTEAFF
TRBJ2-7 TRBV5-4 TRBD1 CASSFRDRGRGYEQYF
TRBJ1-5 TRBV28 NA CASSTIIMGGNQPQHF
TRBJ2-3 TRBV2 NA CASLKDTSVEDTQYF
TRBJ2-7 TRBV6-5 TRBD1 CASSLQGVTYEQYF
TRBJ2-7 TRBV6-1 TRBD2 CASVPSGRSYEQYF
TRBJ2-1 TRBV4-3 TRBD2 CASSQDIASGGEQFF
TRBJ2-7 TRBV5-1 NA CASSLRWPGGYEQYF
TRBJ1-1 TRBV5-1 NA CASSSKTEMNTEAFF
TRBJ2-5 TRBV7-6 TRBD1 CASQADSGQGAEYF
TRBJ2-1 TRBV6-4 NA CASSGFAGVNEQFF